The clone carrying this T cell receptor beta chain was seen more than once but under ten times. Antigen: not known. This specimen belongs to a study of T-cell memory formation after mild COVID-19. TCRdb called the 5' RACE reads again in MiXCR, with one record for every CDR3 protein. The table lists about 400,000 distinct CDR3 sequences, around a sixth of them singletons, with 20% to 25% in the top ten. Points from the study as a whole: A balance of CD4 and CD8 characterized clones contracting day 15 to 85, whereas later expanders leaned CD4+. Clones that contracted clustered mainly in CM and EM if CD4+ and in EMRA if CD8+. Second-wave clones that peaked on day 37 lacked confirmed SARS-CoV-2 specificity.

This receptor was taken from a man younger than 30 who had mild COVID-19 (a few samples of this study predate the infection). Cell type and time point are not known. Material for sequencing was PBMCs or a T cell subset sorted from them (not recorded which).

CDR3 DNA sequence: TGCAGTATGACTAGCGGGGGGGCTAGCTCCTACAATGAGCAGTTCTTC. It yields the protein CSMTSGGASSYNEQFF. The chain has TRBV29-1 and TRBJ2-1; the match to TRBD2 covers 14 bases. The CDR3 loop spans 16 amino acids. Looked up from germline, CDR1 is SQVTM and CDR2 is ANQGSEA.